This TCR beta chain is drawn from a study of shared clonotypes between healthy human individuals. Study-level information: Three plates each covered CD4 naive and memory; CD8 naive two, CD8 memory one. Findings and caveats of the study: Around 5% of naive CD4 clonotypes were shared across a few donors. Large depth notwithstanding, sorted-subset sequencing proved incomplete by rarefaction.

J gave up 6 bases and V 6 bases, and 4 bases lay outside the gene matches. CDR1 is WSHSY, CDR2 SAAADI, per germline. The CDR3 covers 13 residues. A note on this clone: Its target is not known.

Sequencing was performed with immunoSEQ multiplex PCR; in TCRdb, only in-frame clones are kept and a portion is missing. The sample lists 2 million to 2.5 million clones; roughly 93% were seen once. The study separated CD4+ cells into CD45RA+ naive and CD45RA-negative memory subsets. Sequenced: naive CD4+ T cells from PBMCs. Subset specified: CD45RA+ positively selected. This receptor was obtained from a man between 18 and 35 years old in good health. Some clones in this sample may be carry-over from other donors' samples. The chain uses TRBV10-2 and TRBJ2-7, with TRBD2 identical over 11 bases. CDR3 in amino acids: CASRTSGSGEQYF. In DNA, the CDR3 is TGCGCCAGCAGAACTAGCGGGAGTGGCGAGCAGTACTTC.